A selection of T cell receptor beta chains follows, all from one sample in a study of blood T cell repertoires in COVID-19. Profiled with immunoSEQ multiplex PCR; TCRdb holds only in-frame clones, not every one. This sample carries some 150,000 clones, 75% to 85% of them seen once, and the ten largest clones take approximately 7.1%. The material sequenced was peripheral blood. The origin of the receptors is a woman aged 50 to 60 in a cohort sampled during active or convalescent COVID-19. Both conserved end residues are part of each CDR3. A D gene is named only where the DNA matches it firmly. Clone size is given for some rows only: seen once, a few or many times, or a class if the clone is expanded.

j_gene	abundance	v_gene	d_gene	CDR3aa	CDR3nt
TRBJ1-2	-	TRBV7-2	TRBD1	CASSPSRDRTSYGYTF	TGTGCCAGCAGCCCGAGCCGGGACAGGACTTCCTATGGCTACACCTTC
TRBJ1-2	-	TRBV7-9	TRBD1	CASSLQGAFDGYTF	TGTGCCAGCAGCTTACAGGGGGCGTTTGATGGCTACACCTTC
TRBJ2-7	few	TRBV7-2	-	CASSLQAGPYYEQYF	TGTGCCAGCAGCTTACAGGCGGGGCCGTACTACGAGCAGTACTTC
TRBJ2-1	-	TRBV5-1	-	CASSLSGGSYNEQFF	TGCGCCAGCAGTCTTAGCGGTGGGTCCTACAATGAGCAGTTCTTC
TRBJ2-3	-	TRBV7-2	-	CASSLSPSPDTQYF	TGTGCCAGCAGCTTATCCCCCTCCCCAGATACGCAGTATTTT
TRBJ2-5	-	TRBV18	TRBD1	CASSLGTGRSGQETQYF	TGTGCCAGCTCACTAGGGACAGGTCGCTCTGGCCAAGAGACCCAGTACTTC
TRBJ2-7	-	TRBV5-6	TRBD1	CASSYRRTGGGSYEQYF	TGTGCCAGCAGCTACCGAAGGACAGGGGGTGGATCCTACGAGCAGTACTTC
TRBJ1-2	-	TRBV5-1	TRBD1	CASSLEGQNYGYTF	TGCGCCAGCAGCTTGGAGGGACAGAACTATGGCTACACCTTC
TRBJ2-7	-	TRBV6-2/TRBV6-3	-	CASSYPPSPPYEQYF	TGTGCCAGCAGTTATCCCCCGTCCCCTCCCTACGAGCAGTACTTC
TRBJ1-1	-	TRBV10-3	-	CAISEPPGQRYTEAFF	TGTGCCATCAGTGAGCCGCCGGGACAAAGATACACTGAAGCTTTCTTT
TRBJ1-2	many	TRBV7-2	-	CASSLAFLSGINGYTF	TGTGCCAGCAGCTTAGCGTTTTTGTCGGGTATCAATGGCTACACCTTC
TRBJ2-3	-	TRBV6-1	-	CASSDVYTDTQYF	TGTGCCAGCAGTGACGTCTACACAGATACGCAGTATTTT
TRBJ2-6	once	TRBV2	-	CASRAGRSGANVLTF	TGTGCCAGCAGGGCAGGGCGCTCTGGGGCCAACGTCCTGACTTTC
TRBJ1-4	-	TRBV29-1	-	CSVGAGANEKLFF	TGCAGCGTTGGGGCAGGGGCAAATGAAAAACTGTTTTTT
TRBJ1-5	-	TRBV2	-	CASSYRINQPQHF	TGTGCCAGCAGCTACAGAATCAATCAGCCCCAGCATTTT
TRBJ1-4	-	TRBV14	TRBD1	CASSLVQGAKLFF	TGTGCCAGCAGCCTTGTTCAGGGGGCAAAACTGTTTTTT
TRBJ2-2	-	TRBV7-2	TRBD2	CASSQRLAGGLGELFF	TGTGCCAGCAGCCAACGACTAGCGGGGGGCCTCGGGGAGCTGTTTTTT
TRBJ2-1	-	TRBV5-1	TRBD2	CASSPSGGGSYNEQFF	TGCGCCAGCAGCCCTAGCGGGGGGGGTTCCTACAATGAGCAGTTCTTC
TRBJ1-6	-	TRBV2	-	CASSGGTGDNSPLHF	TGTGCCAGCAGCGGGGGGACGGGAGATAATTCACCCCTCCACTTT
TRBJ2-6	-	TRBV24-1	TRBD2	CATSPGGAPSGANVLTF	TGTGCCACCTCTCCGGGAGGCGCGCCCTCTGGGGCCAACGTCCTGACTTTC
TRBJ2-1	-	TRBV11-3	-	CASSESNEHEQFF	TGTGCCAGCAGCGAATCGAATGAGCATGAGCAGTTCTTC
TRBJ1-2	-	TRBV10-3	-	CAISEPGVGGYTF	TGTGCCATCAGTGAACCAGGGGTCGGAGGCTACACCTTC
TRBJ1-2	-	TRBV19	-	CASRDRSLGYTF	TGTGCCAGTAGAGACAGGTCTCTTGGCTACACCTTC
TRBJ2-2	-	TRBV6-2/TRBV6-3	-	CASSRAPGELFF	TGTGCCAGCAGTCGAGCCCCCGGGGAGCTGTTTTTT
TRBJ1-2	once	TRBV5-4	-	CASSGGGSPSESYTF	TGTGCCAGCAGCGGCGGTGGGTCCCCCTCGGAGAGCTACACCTTC
TRBJ2-7	-	TRBV12-3/TRBV12-4	-	CASSPLPEYF	TGTGCCAGCAGCCCCCTACCGGAGTACTTC
TRBJ2-5	-	TRBV11-2	TRBD2	CASSLGLAGGWETQYF	TGTGCCAGCAGCCTAGGACTAGCGGGGGGGTGGGAGACCCAGTACTTC
TRBJ2-3	-	TRBV7-8	-	CASRPRLEDTQYF	TGTGCCAGCAGACCAAGACTAGAAGATACGCAGTATTTT
TRBJ1-5	-	TRBV7-9	-	CASSLSGGGNQPQHF	TGTGCCAGCAGCTTATCGGGGGGTGGCAATCAGCCCCAGCATTTT
TRBJ2-5	many	TRBV5-1	TRBD2	CASSLLVAGGQETQYF	TGCGCCAGCAGCTTGTTGGTAGCGGGGGGGCAAGAGACCCAGTACTTC
TRBJ1-5	-	TRBV2	-	CASEFEQARNQPQHF	TGTGCCAGCGAGTTCGAACAGGCCCGAAATCAGCCCCAGCATTTT
TRBJ2-3	-	TRBV4-2	-	CASATHSSVKADTQYF	TGTGCCAGCGCTACACATAGTAGCGTAAAGGCGGATACGCAGTATTTT
TRBJ2-7	-	TRBV12-3/TRBV12-4	TRBD1	CASSAQGAEQYF	TGTGCCAGCAGTGCACAGGGGGCCGAGCAGTACTTC
TRBJ2-3	once	TRBV25-1	-	CASSEYSGDSEDTQYF	TGTGCCAGCAGTGAATATTCCGGGGACTCAGAAGATACGCAGTATTTT
TRBJ2-5	-	TRBV24-1	-	CATSDFLQGRETQYF	TGTGCCACCAGTGATTTTTTACAGGGTCGGGAGACCCAGTACTTC
TRBJ2-1	-	TRBV19	-	CATSTNSYNEQFF	TGTGCCACCTCTACCAACTCCTACAATGAGCAGTTCTTC
TRBJ1-3	-	TRBV6-1	TRBD1	CASSETGAYSGNTIYF	TGTGCCAGCAGTGAAACAGGGGCCTACTCTGGAAACACCATATATTTT
TRBJ2-5	-	TRBV5-1	-	CASSTRSLNQETQYF	TGCGCCAGCAGCACCCGGAGCCTAAACCAAGAGACCCAGTACTTC